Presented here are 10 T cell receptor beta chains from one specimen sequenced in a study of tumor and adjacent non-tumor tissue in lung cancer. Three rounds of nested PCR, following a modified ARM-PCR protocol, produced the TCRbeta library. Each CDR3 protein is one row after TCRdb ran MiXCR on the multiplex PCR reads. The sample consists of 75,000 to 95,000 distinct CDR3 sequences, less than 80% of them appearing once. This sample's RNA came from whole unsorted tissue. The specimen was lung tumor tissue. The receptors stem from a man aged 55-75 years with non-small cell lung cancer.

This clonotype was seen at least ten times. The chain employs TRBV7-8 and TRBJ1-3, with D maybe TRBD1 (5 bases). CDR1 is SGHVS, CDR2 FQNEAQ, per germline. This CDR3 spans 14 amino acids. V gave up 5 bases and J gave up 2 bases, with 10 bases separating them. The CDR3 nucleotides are TGTGCCAGCAGCACCCGGGGGGCTGGAAACACCATATATTTT. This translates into CASSTRGAGNTIYF.

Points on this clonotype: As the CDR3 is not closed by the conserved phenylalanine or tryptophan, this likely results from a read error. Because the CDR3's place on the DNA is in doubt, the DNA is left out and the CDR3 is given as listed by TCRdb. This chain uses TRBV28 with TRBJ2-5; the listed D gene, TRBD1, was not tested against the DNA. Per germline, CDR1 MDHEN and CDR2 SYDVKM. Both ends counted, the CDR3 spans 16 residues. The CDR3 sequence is CASSSSGTGGSVQPYL.

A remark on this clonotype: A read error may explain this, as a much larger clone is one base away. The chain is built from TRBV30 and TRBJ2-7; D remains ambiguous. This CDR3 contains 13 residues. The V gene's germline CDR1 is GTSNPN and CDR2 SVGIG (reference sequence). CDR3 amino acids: CACSVRVSYEQYF. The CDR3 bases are TGTGCCTGTAGTGTACGGGTTTCCTACGAGCAGTACTTC.

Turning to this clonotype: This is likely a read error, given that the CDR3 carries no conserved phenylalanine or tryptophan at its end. CDR3 DNA: TGTGCCAGCGGCCCTGGGCCCGATGAGCAGTACCTC. Amino acid sequence: CASGPGPDEQYL. The chain employs TRBV6-5 and TRBJ2-7, with D uncertain. Germline V gives CDR1 MNHEY, CDR2 SVGAGI. Trimming shortened V by 8 bases and J by 7 bases, and 15 bases separated the two germline ends. The CDR3 totals 12 residues.

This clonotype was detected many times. The CDR3 protein is CASSRRSEGRDGYTF. CDR3 bases: TGTGCCAGCAGCCGCAGGAGTGAGGGCCGGGATGGCTACACCTTC. This rearrangement joins TRBV7-8 to TRBJ1-2, with D uncertain. Germline V gene sequence: CDR1 SGHVS, CDR2 FQNEAQ. CDR3 size: 15 residues. V shed 5 bases and J shed 6 bases, with 19 bases lying between them.

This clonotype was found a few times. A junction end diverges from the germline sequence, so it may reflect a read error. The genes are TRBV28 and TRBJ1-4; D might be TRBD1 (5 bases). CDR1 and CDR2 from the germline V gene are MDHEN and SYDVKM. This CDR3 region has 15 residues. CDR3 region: CAGSWAGPFGEKLFF. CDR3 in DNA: TGTGCCGGCAGTTGGGCGGGGCCCTTCGGTGAAAAACTGTTTTTT. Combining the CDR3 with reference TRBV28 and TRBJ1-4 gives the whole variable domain DVKVTQSSRYLVKRTGEKVFLECVQDMDHENMFWYRQDPGLGLRLIYFSYDVKMKEKGDIPEGYSVSREKKERFSLILESASTNQTSMYLCAGSWAGPFGEKLFFGSGTQLSVL.

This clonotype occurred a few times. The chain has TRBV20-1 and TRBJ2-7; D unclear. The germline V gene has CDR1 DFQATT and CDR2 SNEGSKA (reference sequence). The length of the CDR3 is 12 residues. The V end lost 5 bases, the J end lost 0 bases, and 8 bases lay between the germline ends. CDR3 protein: CSAGVSSYEQYF. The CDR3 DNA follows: TGCAGTGCTGGGGTGAGCTCCTACGAGCAGTACTTC.

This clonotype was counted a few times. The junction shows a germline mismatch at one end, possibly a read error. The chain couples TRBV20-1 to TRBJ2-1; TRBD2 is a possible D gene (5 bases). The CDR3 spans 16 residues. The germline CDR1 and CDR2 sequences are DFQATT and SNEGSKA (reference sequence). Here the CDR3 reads CTASFPGTRSLNEQLF. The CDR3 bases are TGCACTGCTAGCTTCCCCGGTACTAGGTCCCTCAATGAGCAGCTCTTC.

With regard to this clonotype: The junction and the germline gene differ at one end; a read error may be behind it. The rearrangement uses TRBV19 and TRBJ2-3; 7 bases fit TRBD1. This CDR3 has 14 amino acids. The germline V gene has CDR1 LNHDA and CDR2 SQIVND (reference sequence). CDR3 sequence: CASRMTGNTNTQYF. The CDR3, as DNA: TGTGCCAGTAGGATGACAGGGAACACAAATACGCAGTATTTT.

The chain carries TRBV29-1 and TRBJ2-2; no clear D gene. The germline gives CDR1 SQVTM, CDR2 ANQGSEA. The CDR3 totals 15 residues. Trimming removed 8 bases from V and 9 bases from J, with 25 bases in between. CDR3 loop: CSFVLGAGASRELFF. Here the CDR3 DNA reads TGCAGCTTTGTCCTGGGCGCAGGAGCTAGTCGGGAGCTGTTTTTT.